These T cell receptor beta chains were read from a single sample in a study of blood T cell repertoires in COVID-19. Only in-frame clones appear in the TCRdb table, and some are missing; sequencing was by immunoSEQ multiplex PCR. The top ten clones hold roughly 17% of a sample with 150,000 to 200,000 clones, under 80% of them seen once. Sequences were obtained from PBMCs or T cells enriched from blood (not recorded which). The source of these receptors is a woman between 45 and 65 years old with acute COVID-19. The CDR3 runs from the conserved cysteine through the conserved F or W. D genes are given only for firm matches. The size field is filled for only some rows; it gives once, few, many or a size class.

TRBJ1-5,TRBV20-1,-,-,TGCAGTGCTAGTATGGGACCTACGCCGGAGGGGCCCCAGCATTTT,CSASMGPTPEGPQHF
TRBJ1-6,TRBV28,-,-,TGTGCCAGCAGTTCCGAACCTCTGGGCCAAAATTCACCCCTCCACTTT,CASSSEPLGQNSPLHF
TRBJ1-5,TRBV6-6,-,-,TGTGCCAGCAGTTCAGGGGTACTTTATAGCAATCAGCCCCAGCATTTT,CASSSGVLYSNQPQHF
TRBJ1-1,TRBV5-1,TRBD1,-,TGCGCCAGCAGCGAGGGACAGGGGGCGGGGACTGAAGCTTTCTTT,CASSEGQGAGTEAFF
TRBJ1-2,TRBV27,TRBD1,-,TGTGCCAGCAGTTTAGCAGGGACAGGCAACTATGGCTACACCTTC,CASSLAGTGNYGYTF
TRBJ2-1,TRBV29-1,-,-,TGCAGCGTTGAAAAAGGGGAACATGAGCAGTTCTTC,CSVEKGEHEQFF
TRBJ1-2,TRBV3-1/TRBV3-2,-,few,TGTGCCAGCAGCCAAGACGCGGGACGCCGAGGCTACACCTTC,CASSQDAGRRGYTF
TRBJ2-3,TRBV28,TRBD1,-,TGTGCCAGCAGACACCGGGACAGGGGAGAAGATACGCAGTATTTT,CASRHRDRGEDTQYF
TRBJ1-1,TRBV5-1,TRBD1,-,TGCGCCAGCAGCCCAGGACAGGGGAACACTGAAGCTTTCTTT,CASSPGQGNTEAFF
TRBJ1-3,TRBV6-5,TRBD1,-,TGTGCCAGCTCAACAGGGGACGGAAACACCATATATTTT,CASSTGDGNTIYF
TRBJ1-1,TRBV19,TRBD1,-,TGTGCCAGTAGTGAAAAGGACAGGGAAGCTTTCTTT,CASSEKDREAFF
TRBJ1-5,TRBV29-1,TRBD1,once,TGCAGCGTGGGGACAGGGACTCGGCCCCAGCATTTT,CSVGTGTRPQHF
TRBJ2-5,TRBV7-3,TRBD1,-,TGTGCCAGCAGCCTTGCCGGGACAGGGATCCCAGAGACCCAGTACTTC,CASSLAGTGIPETQYF
TRBJ2-6,TRBV6-1,-,-,TGTGCCAGCAGTGAAGAAGTCGTTTATGCGGGGACGGCCAACGTCCTGACTTTC,CASSEEVVYAGTANVLTF
TRBJ1-2,TRBV14,TRBD1,-,TGTGCCAGCAGCCCCCGGACAGGGGAAAGCTACACCTTC,CASSPRTGESYTF